These 14 T cell receptor beta chains share one sample of origin, sequenced in a study of T cells in Graves' hyperthyroidism and ophthalmopathy. TCR beta CDR3 regions were amplified from RNA. First-round RT-PCR of the TCR CDR3 relied on the HTBI primer set. From the multiplex PCR reads, TCRdb called clonotypes with MiXCR, one entry per CDR3 protein. The sample lists roughly 700,000 distinct CDR3 sequences, roughly a third occurring once. The sequencing sample was made of blood. The origin of the receptors is a woman between 40 and 50 years old with Graves' hyperthyroidism.

This clonotype was found a few times. Possible read error: a much larger clone is one base away. The rearrangement links TRBV7-2 to TRBJ2-5; D unclear. Germline V lookup: CDR1 SGHTA, CDR2 FQGNSA. The CDR3 has 13 residues. The V end was cut by 8 bases, the J end by 0 bases, with 10 bases between. This CDR3 reads CASELNYQETQYF. CDR3 sequence (DNA): TGTGCCAGCGAACTAAACTACCAAGAGACCCAGTACTTC.

With respect to this clonotype: This may be a read error: a much more frequent sequence differs by one nucleotide. The V and J genes are TRBV12-3 or TRBV12-4 and TRBJ1-4; D is ambiguous. The V gene lost 5 bases and the J gene lost 9 bases, with 10 bases spanning the gap. The CDR3 has 12 amino acids. The chain's CDR3 is CASSRLNKKLFF. In DNA form, the CDR3 reads TGTGCCAGCAGTCGCCTCAATAAAAAACTGTTTTTT.

The V call is TRBV4-1, the J call TRBJ2-5; TRBD1 is a possible D gene (6 bases). This CDR3 has 14 amino acids. The V and J ends lost 2 bases and 5 bases respectively, with 12 bases between them. Germline CDR1 and CDR2: MGHRA and YSYEKL. CDR3 DNA: TGCGCCAGCAGCCAATCAGGGGTCCGGGAGACCCAGTACTTC. This translates into CASSQSGVRETQYF.

The table lists this clonotype with many counts. The V and J genes are TRBV2 and TRBJ1-5, with D uncertain. The V and J ends lost 0 bases and 6 bases respectively, with 6 bases between them. Germline CDR1 SNHLY, CDR2 FYNNEI. This CDR3 is built from 13 residues. CDR3 protein: CASSEAPFQPQHF. For the CDR3, the DNA is TGTGCCAGCAGTGAAGCGCCTTTTCAGCCCCAGCATTTT.

The gene calls are TRBV6-5 and TRBJ2-5; TRBD2 is a possible D gene (5 bases). From germline, CDR1 is MNHEY and CDR2 SVGAGI. Trimming cost V 0 bases and J 4 bases, with 12 bases left between them. The length of the CDR3 is 15 residues. Written as DNA, the CDR3 is TGTGCCAGCAGTTACTCACTAGGATTGGTAGAGACCCAGTACTTC. Its translation is CASSYSLGLVETQYF.

The chain is built from TRBV6-4 and TRBJ2-3; D is undetermined. V was clipped by 6 bases and J by 2 bases, with 18 bases between them. Germline assignment: CDR1 MRHNA and CDR2 SNTAGT. This CDR3 contains 16 residues. Here the CDR3 DNA reads TGTGCCAGCAGCTTAGGGAACGCAGGTCACACAGATACGCAGTATTTT. This translates into CASSLGNAGHTDTQYF.

This clonotype appeared once. A single base separates this from a much larger clone, so it may be a read error. The chain employs TRBV20-1 and TRBJ2-7; D assignment may be TRBD1 or TRBD2 (5 bases each). The CDR3 length is 14 residues. Trimming left V 2 bases short and J 6 bases short, with 17 bases between. CDR1 DFQATT and CDR2 SNEGSKA come from the germline V gene (reference sequence). DNA for the CDR3: TGCAGTGCTAGATCTATGGAAACGGGGCTCGAGCAGTACTTC. This encodes CSARSMETGLEQYF.

About this clonotype itself: A single base separates this from a much larger clone, so it may be a read error. The rearrangement links TRBV7-2 to TRBJ1-5; the match to TRBD1 covers 8 bases. CDR3 size: 15 residues. V shed 5 bases, J shed 9 bases, and the junction held 12 bases outside the gene matches. Germline V lookup: CDR1 SGHTA, CDR2 FQGNSA. In DNA, the CDR3 is TGTGCCAGCAGCCCATCCTGGACAGGGCGTCGGCCCCAGCATTTT. It encodes CASSPSWTGRRPQHF.

The chain employs TRBV5-8 and TRBJ2-7; 8 bases align to TRBD2. V dropped 0 bases and J dropped 3; count of bases not matched to a gene: 5. Looked up from germline, CDR1 is SGHTS and CDR2 is YDEGEE. The CDR3 sequence is 15 residues long. CDR3 coding DNA: TGTGCCAGCAGCTTGGAGGGGAGCGGGAGCTACGAGCAGTACTTC. Encoded protein: CASSLEGSGSYEQYF. The complete variable domain, with remaining parts taken from reference TRBV5-8 and TRBJ2-7, reads EAGVTQSPTHLIKTRGQQATLRCSPISGHTSVYWYQQALGLGLQFLLWYDEGEERNRGNFPPRFSGRQFPNYSSELNVNALELEDSALYLCASSLEGSGSYEQYFGPGTRLTVT.

This clonotype was detected many times. The chain carries TRBV20-1 and TRBJ2-7; unclear D gene. With 5 bases removed from V and 7 bases from J, the gap between germline ends came to 12 bases. The CDR3 is made up of 11 amino acids. The germline V gene encodes CDR1 DFQATT and CDR2 SNEGSKA (reference sequence). The CDR3 is CSALPSREQYF. The CDR3 DNA sequence: TGCAGTGCTCTACCCTCTCGTGAGCAGTACTTC.

With regard to this clonotype: At one of its ends the junction is not consistent with the germline gene, which may arise from a read error. The CDR3 nucleotides are TGTGCCAGCGGGCCAGACAGGGAAGAGACCCAGTACTTC. Amino acid sequence: CASGPDREETQYF. The genes are TRBV10-2 and TRBJ2-5, with D tentatively TRBD1 (7 bases). CDR3 length: 13 amino acids. CDR1 and CDR2 (germline): WSHSY, SAAADI.

In its sample, this clonotype was seen many times. CDR3 in DNA: TGTGCCAGCAGCTTAACCGGAGGTCAGCCCCAGCATTTT. This encodes CASSLTGGQPQHF. The chain recombines TRBV7-2 with TRBJ1-5; D call uncertain. Trimming left V 2 bases short and J 6 bases short, with 8 bases between. This CDR3 comprises 13 residues. The germline gives CDR1 SGHTA, CDR2 FQGNSA.

The chain has TRBV5-1 and TRBJ2-2; TRBD2 agrees at 9 bases. The CDR3 loop spans 15 amino acids. The V and J ends lost 3 bases and 6 bases, in that order; junction bases with no gene match: 6. Looked up from germline, CDR1 is SGHRS and CDR2 is YFSETQ. This CDR3 is CASSSGLAKPGELFF. The DNA of the CDR3 is TGCGCCAGCAGCTCGGGACTAGCAAAACCCGGGGAGCTGTTTTTT.

This clonotype was seen more than once but under ten times. The chain recombines TRBV18 with TRBJ2-5; TRBD1 is a possible D gene (6 bases). The V gene's germline CDR1 is KGHSH and CDR2 LQKENI. V dropped 8 bases and J dropped 5 bases, with 15 bases sitting between them. The CDR3 spans 13 residues. The CDR3 coding sequence is TGTGCCAGCACCACAGGGATCGGGGAGACCCAGTACTTC. It codes for CASTTGIGETQYF. Using reference TRBV18 and TRBJ2-5 for the parts outside the CDR3, the full variable domain is NAGVMQNPRHLVRRRGQEARLRCSPMKGHSHVYWYRQLPEEGLKFMVYLQKENIIDESGMPKERFSAEFPKEGPSILRIQQVVRGDSAAYFCASTTGIGETQYFGPGTRLLVL.